Listed below are T cell receptor beta chains from one sample, sequenced in a study of cytomegalovirus exposure and HLA in healthy donors. Repertoires were generated with immunoSEQ multiplex PCR, while TCRdb's copy carries only in-frame clones and drops some. The sample has fewer than 200,000 clones; roughly three quarters are singletons. The source material was PBMCs. These receptors were collected from a man younger than 35 in good health and CMV-seropositive. Both conserved end residues are part of each CDR3. The order of the fields is CDR3 DNA, CDR3 protein, D gene, J gene, V gene, clone size. A D gene is named only where the DNA matches it firmly. Clone size is shown for a subset of rows, as once, few, many or a class of expanded clone.

TGTGCCACCAGCAGAGATAATCCACGCTCGGGCACTGAAGCTTTCTTT CATSRDNPRSGTEAFF - TRBJ1-1 TRBV15 -
TGTGCCAGTAGTATAGAGGGCAGGGCCATCTTCCATGAGCAGTTCTTC CASSIEGRAIFHEQFF - TRBJ2-1 TRBV19 -
TGCGCCAGCAGCTTGAATTTGAGAAATTCCCAGTACTTC CASSLNLRNSQYF - TRBJ2-5 TRBV5-1 -
TGTGCCAGCAAGCAGGGGCTTAACAATGAGCAGTTCTTC CASKQGLNNEQFF - TRBJ2-1 TRBV2 -
TGTGCCAGCAGCAGAGGTTCCTACGAGCAGTACTTC CASSRGSYEQYF - TRBJ2-7 TRBV7-2 once
TGTGCCAGCAGCTTGGAACCTAATCCGAACACCGGGGAGCTGTTTTTT CASSLEPNPNTGELFF - TRBJ2-2 TRBV5-4 -
TGTGCCAGTGCTGGGCCTTCCTACGAGCAGTACTTC CASAGPSYEQYF - TRBJ2-7 TRBV6-5 -
TGTGCCAGCAGTTCGGGAGGGCGGTACAATGAGCAGTTCTTC CASSSGGRYNEQFF TRBD2 TRBJ2-1 TRBV6-5 -
TGTGCCAGCAGTGAAATGCCCAGGGCCCTGCCCCAGCATTTT CASSEMPRALPQHF - TRBJ1-5 TRBV2 -
TGTGCCAGCAGCGGGACAGCCTCCTACGAGCAGTACTTC CASSGTASYEQYF - TRBJ2-7 TRBV21-1 -
TGTGCCAGCAGCGGAGACAGGCGGAGCACCGGGGAGCTGTTTTTT CASSGDRRSTGELFF - TRBJ2-2 TRBV5-6 -
TGTGCCAGCAGGGGACTAGCGACAGATACGCAGTATTTT CASRGLATDTQYF TRBD2 TRBJ2-3 TRBV7-3 -
TGTGCCAGCAGCCCCACATCCCGCTCCTACAATGAGCAGTTCTTC CASSPTSRSYNEQFF - TRBJ2-1 TRBV7-2 -
TGTGCCTGGAGTTTAACAGGGCCATCCTACAATGAGCAGTTCTTC CAWSLTGPSYNEQFF - TRBJ2-1 TRBV30 -
TGCGCCAGCAGGCTAAACTCTGGGGCCAACGTCCTGACTTTC CASRLNSGANVLTF - TRBJ2-6 TRBV5-1 -
TGTGCCAGCTCTCCGGTGGCCAGGGGGGAACATAGCAATCAGCCCCAGCATTTT CASSPVARGEHSNQPQHF TRBD1 TRBJ1-5 TRBV7-8 once